The source of this T cell receptor beta chain is a study of blood T cell repertoires in COVID-19. Comment on this clone: It may be a read error: a sequence one base away is much more abundant.

Deletions cut 1 base from V and 0 bases from J, with 22 bases between. The germline CDR1 and CDR2 sequences are MGHRA and YSYEKL. The CDR3 covers 19 residues. Authors' processing steps: Estimation of nucleated cell counts was performed using reference gene primer amplification. Measured with immunoSEQ multiplex PCR; TCRdb has only the in-frame clones, and not every one. V and J calls and clone size are those listed in that table; D and trimming were worked out from the DNA. The repertoire has 80,000 to 95,000 clones, 85% of them found once; the top ten carry around 38%. The sequence was obtained from a man of 80 years or more with acute or convalescent COVID-19. The chain combines TRBV4-1 with TRBJ2-7; perhaps TRBD2 as D (6 bases). Sequenced input: peripheral blood. The CDR3, as DNA: TGCGCCAGCAGCCAAGTCGGGGGAAGGAACAGGATGGCCTCCTACGAGCAGTACTTC. Protein: CASSQVGGRNRMASYEQYF.